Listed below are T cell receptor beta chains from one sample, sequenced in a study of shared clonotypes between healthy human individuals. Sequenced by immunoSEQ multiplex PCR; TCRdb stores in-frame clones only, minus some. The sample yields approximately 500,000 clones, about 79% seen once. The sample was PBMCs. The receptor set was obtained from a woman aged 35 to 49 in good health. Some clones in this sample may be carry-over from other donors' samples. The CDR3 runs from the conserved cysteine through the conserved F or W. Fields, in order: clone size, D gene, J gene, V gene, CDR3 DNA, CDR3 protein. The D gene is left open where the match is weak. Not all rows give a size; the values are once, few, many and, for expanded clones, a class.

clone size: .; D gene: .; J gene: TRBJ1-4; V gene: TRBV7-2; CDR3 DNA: TGTGCCAGCAGCTTGGGAAGGATTGGTGAAAAACTGTTTTTT; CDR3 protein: CASSLGRIGEKLFF
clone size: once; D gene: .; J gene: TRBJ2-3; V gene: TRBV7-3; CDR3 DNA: TGTGCCAGCAGCTTTGGCGCAACCCCTCACACAGATACGCAGTATTTT; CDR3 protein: CASSFGATPHTDTQYF
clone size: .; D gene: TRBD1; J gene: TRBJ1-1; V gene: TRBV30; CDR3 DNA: TGTGCCTGGAGGCTGGGGGGACAGCTGAATCGGGGGAACACTGAAGCTTTCTTT; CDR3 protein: CAWRLGGQLNRGNTEAFF
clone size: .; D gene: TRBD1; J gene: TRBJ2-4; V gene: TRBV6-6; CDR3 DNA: TGTGCCAGCAGGGACGGACAGGGGATTGCCAAAAACATTCAGTACTTC; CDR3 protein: CASRDGQGIAKNIQYF
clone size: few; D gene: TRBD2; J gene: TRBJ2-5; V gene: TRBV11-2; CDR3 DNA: TGTGCCAGCAGCTTAGATGGCGGGGGGCGAGAGACCCAGTACTTC; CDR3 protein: CASSLDGGGRETQYF
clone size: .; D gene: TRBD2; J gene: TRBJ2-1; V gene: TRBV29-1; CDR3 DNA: TGCAGCTCTGTAAGACTAGCGGGAGTCAATGAGCAGTTCTTC; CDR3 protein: CSSVRLAGVNEQFF
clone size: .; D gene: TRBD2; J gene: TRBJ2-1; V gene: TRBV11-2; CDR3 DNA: TGTGCCAGCAGCCGGGGGGATGAGCAGTTCTTC; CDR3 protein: CASSRGDEQFF
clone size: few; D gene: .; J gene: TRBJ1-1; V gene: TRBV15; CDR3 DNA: TGTGCCACCAGCCGGGACACAAGCGGGTACACTGAAGCTTTCTTT; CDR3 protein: CATSRDTSGYTEAFF
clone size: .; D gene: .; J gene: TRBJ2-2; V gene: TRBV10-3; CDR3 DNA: TGTGCCATCAGTGACGGCCTCGACACCGGGGAGCTGTTTTTT; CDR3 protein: CAISDGLDTGELFF
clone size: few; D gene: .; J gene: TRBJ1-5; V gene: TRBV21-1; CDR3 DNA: TGTGCCAGCAGCCCTGACCCCGAAACCCATCAGCCCCAGCATTTT; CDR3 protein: CASSPDPETHQPQHF
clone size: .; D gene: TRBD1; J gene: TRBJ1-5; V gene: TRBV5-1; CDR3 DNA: TGCGCCAGCAGCAACGGACAGGGGGATCAGCCCCAGCATTTT; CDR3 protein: CASSNGQGDQPQHF
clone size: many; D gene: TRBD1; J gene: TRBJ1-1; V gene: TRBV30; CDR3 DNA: TGTGCCTGGAGGGGACAGGGGGGGACTGAAGCTTTCTTT; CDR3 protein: CAWRGQGGTEAFF
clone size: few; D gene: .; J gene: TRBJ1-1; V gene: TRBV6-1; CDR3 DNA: TGTGCCAGCAGTGGGTCCGGGGACCCGAACACTGAAGCTTTCTTT; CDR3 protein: CASSGSGDPNTEAFF
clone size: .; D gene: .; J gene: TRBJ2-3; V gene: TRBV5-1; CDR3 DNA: TGCGCCAGCAGCTTAGAACAGGGCGGCACAGATACGCAGTATTTT; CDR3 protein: CASSLEQGGTDTQYF
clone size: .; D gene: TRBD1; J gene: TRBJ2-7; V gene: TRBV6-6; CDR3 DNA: TGTGCCAGCAGTTACCCCGGGACAGGAGCCTACGAGCAGTACTTC; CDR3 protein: CASSYPGTGAYEQYF
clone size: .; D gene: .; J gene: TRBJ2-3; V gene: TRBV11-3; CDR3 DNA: TGTGCCAGCAGCTTAGGGCGGGACACAGATACGCAGTATTTT; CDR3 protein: CASSLGRDTDTQYF
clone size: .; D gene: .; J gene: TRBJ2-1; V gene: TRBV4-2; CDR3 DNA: TGTGCCAGCAGCCAAGATCCCGGACTAATCTACAATGAGCAGTTCTTC; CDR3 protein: CASSQDPGLIYNEQFF
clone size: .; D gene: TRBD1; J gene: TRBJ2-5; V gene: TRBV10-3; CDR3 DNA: TGTGCCATCAGTGACCCGGACAGGGTTGACGAGACCCAGTACTTC; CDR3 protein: CAISDPDRVDETQYF
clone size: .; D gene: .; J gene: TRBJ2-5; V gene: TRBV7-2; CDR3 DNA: TGTGCCAGCAGCTTGGGACACCGCCAAGAGACCCAGTACTTC; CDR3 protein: CASSLGHRQETQYF
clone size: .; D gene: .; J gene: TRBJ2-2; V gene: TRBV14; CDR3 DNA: TGTGCCAGCAGCCATTTTTTAGTTGGGGAGCTGTTTTTT; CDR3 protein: CASSHFLVGELFF
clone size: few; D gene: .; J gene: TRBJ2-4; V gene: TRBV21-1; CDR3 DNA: TGTGCCAGCAGCAAAGCGGGGTCGTGTGGTCCCAAAAACATTCAGTACTTC; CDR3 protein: CASSKAGSCGPKNIQYF
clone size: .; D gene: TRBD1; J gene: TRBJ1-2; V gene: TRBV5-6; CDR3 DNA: TGTGCCAGCAGCCCCCGGGACAGGGGGAGGTCTGGCTACACCTTC; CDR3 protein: CASSPRDRGRSGYTF
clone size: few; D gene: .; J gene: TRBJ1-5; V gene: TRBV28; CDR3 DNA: TGTGCCAGCAGTTCACTAAACCAGCCCCAGCATTTT; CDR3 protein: CASSSLNQPQHF
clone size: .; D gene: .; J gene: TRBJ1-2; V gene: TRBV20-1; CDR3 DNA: TGCAGTGCTAGGGGGAAAGATGGCTACACCTTC; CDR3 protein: CSARGKDGYTF
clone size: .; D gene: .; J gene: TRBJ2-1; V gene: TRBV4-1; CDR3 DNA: TGCGCCAGCAGCCAGCCACATACAAATGAGCAGTTCTTC; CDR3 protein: CASSQPHTNEQFF
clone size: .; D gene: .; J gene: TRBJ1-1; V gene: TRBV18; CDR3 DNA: TGTGCCAGCTCTTCGAACAGGGTCGGTATGAACACTGAAGCTTTCTTT; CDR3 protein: CASSSNRVGMNTEAFF
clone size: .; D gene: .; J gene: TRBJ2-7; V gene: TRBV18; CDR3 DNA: TGTGCCAGCTCACCGGGTAATTCCTACGAGCAGTACTTC; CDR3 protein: CASSPGNSYEQYF
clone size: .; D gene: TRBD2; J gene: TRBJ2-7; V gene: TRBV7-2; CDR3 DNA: TGTGCCAGCAGCTGGGCGGCGGGAGACTACGAGCAGTACTTC; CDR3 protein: CASSWAAGDYEQYF
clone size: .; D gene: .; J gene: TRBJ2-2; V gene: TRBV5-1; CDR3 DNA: TGCGCCAGCAGCTTGGGGGACTCCGTCGGATCCGGGGAGCTGTTTTTT; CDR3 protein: CASSLGDSVGSGELFF